Listed below are T cell receptor beta chains from one sample, sequenced in a study of cytomegalovirus exposure and HLA in healthy donors. TCRdb's copy holds only in-frame clones and misses some; the assay was immunoSEQ multiplex PCR. There are over 150,000 clones in the sample; around 82% occur only once, and approximately 11% lies in the top ten. Sample: PBMCs. These receptors originate from a man aged 50-60 years in good health and CMV-seropositive. Both conserved end residues are trimmed from each CDR3. The order of the fields is V gene, clone size, CDR3 protein. Not all rows give a size; the values are once, few, many and, for expanded clones, a class.

v_call: TRBV30
clone_size: NA
cdr3_aa: AWSPNRLNTEAF

v_call: TRBV7-9
clone_size: NA
cdr3_aa: ASSFGSQPQH

v_call: TRBV5-1
clone_size: once
cdr3_aa: ASSLGLAGGTYNEQF

v_call: TRBV7-3
clone_size: NA
cdr3_aa: ASSLNRVNTGELF

v_call: TRBV6-5
clone_size: NA
cdr3_aa: ASSYPLRYGYT

v_call: TRBV28
clone_size: NA
cdr3_aa: ASSPGLRETQY

v_call: TRBV5-6
clone_size: NA
cdr3_aa: ASSLIAGPISADTQY

v_call: TRBV6-1
clone_size: NA
cdr3_aa: ASSAAGQASSYNEQF

v_call: TRBV4-3
clone_size: few
cdr3_aa: ASSQDRVLADTQY

v_call: TRBV7-9
clone_size: NA
cdr3_aa: ASRLVVEQF

v_call: TRBV12-5
clone_size: once
cdr3_aa: ASGLVSGVLRTSLRNTIY

v_call: TRBV11-1
clone_size: NA
cdr3_aa: ASSLVAANYGYT

v_call: TRBV19
clone_size: NA
cdr3_aa: ASHPATGIPDTQY

v_call: TRBV6-1
clone_size: NA
cdr3_aa: ASSEAFGGENYNEQF

v_call: TRBV5-1
clone_size: NA
cdr3_aa: ASSLEPETYNEQF

v_call: TRBV28
clone_size: NA
cdr3_aa: ASGMGQTSTDTQY

v_call: TRBV11-2
clone_size: NA
cdr3_aa: ASSRWDRANYGYT

v_call: TRBV28
clone_size: NA
cdr3_aa: ASSESIRGYEQY

v_call: TRBV6-1
clone_size: NA
cdr3_aa: ASLRDRNTGELF

v_call: TRBV30
clone_size: NA
cdr3_aa: AWSVGANTGELF

v_call: TRBV27
clone_size: NA
cdr3_aa: ASSLTGGLSYGYT

v_call: TRBV10-3
clone_size: NA
cdr3_aa: AITRPRDRGYETQY

v_call: TRBV19
clone_size: few
cdr3_aa: ASSFTGGQSNQPQH

v_call: TRBV29-1
clone_size: few
cdr3_aa: SVVRTGGGTQY

v_call: TRBV6-5
clone_size: NA
cdr3_aa: ASIPSRNTEAF

v_call: TRBV2
clone_size: NA
cdr3_aa: ASKGLAESYEQY

v_call: TRBV7-7
clone_size: NA
cdr3_aa: ASSPAGGSSYNEQF

v_call: TRBV19
clone_size: NA
cdr3_aa: ASSMTGGKETQY

v_call: TRBV11-2
clone_size: NA
cdr3_aa: ASSLVRAESAF

v_call: TRBV10-3
clone_size: once
cdr3_aa: AISGGVREGDWAKNSQY

v_call: TRBV6-6
clone_size: NA
cdr3_aa: ASSSSGTGFTIY

v_call: TRBV9
clone_size: NA
cdr3_aa: ASSVAGQGYNEQF

v_call: TRBV5-8
clone_size: NA
cdr3_aa: ASSSGTGLAKNIQY

v_call: TRBV6-5
clone_size: few
cdr3_aa: ASSYLGTRGSEQY

v_call: TRBV7-3
clone_size: NA
cdr3_aa: ASSRGSQETQY

v_call: TRBV4-3
clone_size: NA
cdr3_aa: ASSPREGGTEAF

v_call: TRBV30
clone_size: NA
cdr3_aa: AWTAGTSIYEQY

v_call: TRBV27
clone_size: NA
cdr3_aa: ASSLQGAQEQY

v_call: TRBV11-2
clone_size: NA
cdr3_aa: ASSLGQGFIYEQY

v_call: TRBV6-5
clone_size: NA
cdr3_aa: ASSRDRGSGYT

v_call: TRBV5-1
clone_size: once
cdr3_aa: ASSSSLGRVGTGELF

v_call: TRBV5-4
clone_size: NA
cdr3_aa: ASSWTGGEDEKLF

v_call: TRBV29-1
clone_size: once
cdr3_aa: SVQKTPVNTEAF

v_call: TRBV28
clone_size: once
cdr3_aa: ASSGTGGGEKLF

v_call: TRBV6-4
clone_size: few
cdr3_aa: ASSEGTSGMSYEQY

v_call: TRBV5-4
clone_size: NA
cdr3_aa: ASSLASRVPSYEQY

v_call: TRBV28
clone_size: NA
cdr3_aa: ASSLGGQGANSPLH

v_call: TRBV5-1
clone_size: NA
cdr3_aa: ASSFLGPDTGELF

v_call: TRBV9
clone_size: NA
cdr3_aa: ASSEDRADEKLF

v_call: TRBV6-5
clone_size: NA
cdr3_aa: ASSYAGGPGELF

v_call: TRBV30
clone_size: once
cdr3_aa: AWDRRRGSYNEQF

v_call: TRBV6-6
clone_size: NA
cdr3_aa: ASSYTEGETQY